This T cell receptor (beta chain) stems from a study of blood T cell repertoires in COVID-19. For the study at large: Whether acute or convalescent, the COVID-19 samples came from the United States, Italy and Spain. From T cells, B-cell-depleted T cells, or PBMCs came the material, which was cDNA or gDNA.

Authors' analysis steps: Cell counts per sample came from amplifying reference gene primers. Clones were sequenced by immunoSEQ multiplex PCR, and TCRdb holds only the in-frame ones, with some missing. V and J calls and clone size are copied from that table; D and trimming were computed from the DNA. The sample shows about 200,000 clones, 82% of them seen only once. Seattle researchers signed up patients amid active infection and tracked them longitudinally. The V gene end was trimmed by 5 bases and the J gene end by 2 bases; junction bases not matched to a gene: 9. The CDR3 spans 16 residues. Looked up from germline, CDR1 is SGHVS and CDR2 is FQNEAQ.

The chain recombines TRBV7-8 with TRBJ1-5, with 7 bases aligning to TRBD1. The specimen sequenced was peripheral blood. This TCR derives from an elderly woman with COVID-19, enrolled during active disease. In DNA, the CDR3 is TGTGCCAGCAGCCCCGTAAGGGGGCCTGGCAATCAGCCCCAGCATTTT. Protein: CASSPVRGPGNQPQHF.